The 20 T cell receptor beta chains presented below share a single source sample, sequenced in a study of T cells in localized non-small cell lung cancer. Here immunoSEQ multiplex PCR was the method, and the copy in TCRdb shows in-frame clones only, minus some. The data hold 60,000 to 75,000 clones, with roughly four fifths observed a single time. The sample here was peripheral blood, taken before any cancer treatment. The receptors were sampled from an older female donor with stage I lung adenocarcinoma.

The V gene is TRBV7-3, the J gene TRBJ2-3, with a tentative D call TRBD2 (5 bases). This CDR3 comprises 13 residues. The germline V gene has CDR1 SGHTA and CDR2 FQGTGA. V was clipped by 1 base and J by 3 bases, with 5 bases between them. CDR3: CASSLRLTDTQYF. In nucleotides, the CDR3 is TGTGCCAGCAGCTTAAGACTAACAGATACGCAGTATTTT.

The V call is TRBV7-2, the J call TRBJ1-1; perhaps TRBD1 as D (5 bases). V lost 0 bases and J 8 bases, leaving 10 bases between the germline ends. The CDR3 contains 13 residues. Germline V CDR1 and CDR2: SGHTA, FQGNSA. The CDR3: CASSLARDFEAFF. CDR3 coding DNA: TGTGCCAGCAGCTTAGCGCGGGACTTCGAAGCTTTCTTT. The full variable domain, with the rest looked up from reference TRBV7-2 and TRBJ1-1, is GAGVSQSPSNKVTEKGKDVELRCDPISGHTALYWYRQSLGQGLEFLIYFQGNSAPDKSGLPSDRFSAERTGGSVSTLTIQRTQQEDSAVYLCASSLARDFEAFFGQGTRLTVV.

The chain carries TRBV19 and TRBJ1-1; D may be TRBD1 (5 bases). The CDR3 loop spans 16 amino acids. Germline CDR1 LNHDA, CDR2 SQIVND (reference sequence). Between the trimmed V and J ends, which lost 3 bases and 1 base, there was a span of 15 bases. The CDR3 sequence: CASSIPHRDRNTEAFF. DNA for the CDR3: TGTGCCAGTAGTATCCCTCATCGCGACAGGAACACTGAAGCTTTCTTT.

V usage is TRBV5-5 and J usage is TRBJ2-3; 10 bases align to TRBD2. The CDR3 covers 18 residues. Germline V gives CDR1 SGHKS, CDR2 YYEKEE (reference sequence). Trimming took 0 bases from V and 1 from J; bases not matched to a gene: 8. CDR3 bases: TGTGCCAGCAGCTTGGAGGTGTGGGGGACTAGCGGCACAGATACGCAGTATTTT. Amino acid sequence: CASSLEVWGTSGTDTQYF.

The chain employs TRBV6-6 and TRBJ1-2; D not certain. The V end lost 4 bases, the J end lost 0 bases, and 9 bases lay between the germline ends. This CDR3 is 14 amino acids long. The germline CDR1 and CDR2 sequences are MNHNY and SVGAGI (reference sequence). CDR3 DNA sequence: TGTGCCAGCAGTTCGGCCAGCACTAACTATGGCTACACCTTC. This sequence encodes CASSSASTNYGYTF.

The CDR3: CASSPTSGAGEQYF. CDR3 sequence (DNA): TGTGCCAGTAGTCCGACTAGCGGAGCGGGCGAGCAGTACTTC. V is TRBV19 and J is TRBJ2-7; 9 positions match TRBD2. This CDR3 has 14 residues. Trimming took 5 bases from V and 6 from J; bases not matched to a gene: 8. Looked up from germline, CDR1 is LNHDA and CDR2 is SQIVND (reference sequence).

CDR3 in amino acids: CASSSDGINEKLFF. The DNA for the CDR3 is TGCGCCAGCAGCTCGGACGGAATTAATGAAAAACTGTTTTTT. The rearrangement links TRBV5-1 to TRBJ1-4; no clear D. The length of the CDR3 is 14 residues. CDR1 is SGHRS, CDR2 YFSETQ, per germline. Trimming removed 3 bases at V and 4 bases at J, with 10 bases between.

The V call is TRBV11-3, the J call TRBJ2-7; D is unresolved. Germline values: CDR1 SGHNT, CDR2 YENEEA. The V gene lost 5 bases and the J gene lost 3 bases, with 14 bases spanning the gap. This CDR3 has 14 amino acids. The CDR3 is CASSLRHPGYEQYF. CDR3 coding DNA: TGTGCCAGCAGCCTGAGACACCCTGGCTACGAGCAGTACTTC. Full variable domain (outside the CDR3, taken from reference TRBV11-3 and TRBJ2-7): EAGVVQSPRYKIIEKKQPVAFWCNPISGHNTLYWYLQNLGQGPELLIRYENEEAVDDSQLPKDRFSAERLKGVDSTLKIQPAELGDSAVYLCASSLRHPGYEQYFGPGTRLTVT.

As DNA, the CDR3 is TGTGCCAGCAGCCTGGGGTTAGGCGAGCAGTACTTC. Translation: CASSLGLGEQYF. The genes are TRBV6-1 and TRBJ2-7; D gene unclear. Trimming took off 6 bases at V and 6 bases at J, with 12 bases between the two ends. The CDR3 totals 12 residues. Germline CDR1 MNHNS, CDR2 SASEGT.

The sample holds one count of this clone. This sequence joins TRBV27 and TRBJ1-5; perhaps TRBD1 as D (6 bases). Trimming stripped 6 bases from V and 2 bases from J, with 20 bases between. Germline CDR1 and CDR2: MNHEY and SMNVEV (reference sequence). There are 17 residues in the CDR3. In DNA, the CDR3 is TGTGCCAGCAGCTCCTGGACCTCGACAGGTGGCAATCAGCCCCAGCATTTT. As protein: CASSSWTSTGGNQPQHF.

The chain employs TRBV7-2 and TRBJ2-7; D uncertain. V lost 4 bases to trimming and J lost 4 bases, with 11 bases between them. The CDR3 loop spans 13 amino acids. Per germline, CDR1 SGHTA and CDR2 FQGNSA. The CDR3 loop reads CASSSRFGYEQYF. CDR3 sequence (DNA): TGTGCCAGCAGCTCACGGTTTGGTTACGAGCAGTACTTC.

The chain combines TRBV2 with TRBJ1-4, with 7 nucleotides matching TRBD1. CDR1 is SNHLY and CDR2 is FYNNEI in the germline V gene. The CDR3 is made up of 15 amino acids. V dropped 0 bases and J dropped 8; count of bases not matched to a gene: 6. The DNA for the CDR3 is TGTGCCAGCAGTGAAGCGCGGAGGGGGCAAGAAAAACTGTTTTTT. Translating gives CASSEARRGQEKLFF. The full variable domain, completed using reference TRBV2 and TRBJ1-4, is EPEVTQTPSHQVTQMGQEVILRCVPISNHLYFYWYRQILGQKVEFLVSFYNNEISEKSEIFDDQFSVERPDGSNFTLKIRSTKLEDSAMYFCASSEARRGQEKLFFGSGTQLSVL.

There are a few counts of this clone. The chain employs TRBV10-1 and TRBJ2-3; D is ambiguous. Germline V gene lookup returns CDR1 WNHNN and CDR2 SYGVQD (reference sequence). CDR3 length equals 14 residues. Trimming took 5 bases from V and 4 from J, leaving 13 bases between them. The CDR3 DNA follows: TGCGCCAGCAGTCCCCGGGCTTTGGCAGATACGCAGTATTTT. It encodes CASSPRALADTQYF.

V is TRBV7-3 and J is TRBJ2-3; possibly TRBD1 or TRBD2 for D (5 bases each). Germline V CDR1 and CDR2: SGHTA, FQGTGA. This CDR3 is 14 amino acids long. With 5 bases removed from V and 2 bases from J, the gap between germline ends came to 11 bases. The CDR3 DNA is TGTGCCAGCAGCCAAACGGGGCCCACAGATACGCAGTATTTT. Translation gives CASSQTGPTDTQYF.

The V and J genes are TRBV19 and TRBJ2-2; no clear D. This CDR3 has 13 amino acids. Deletions cut 3 bases from V and 6 bases from J, with 8 bases between. The V gene's germline CDR1 is LNHDA and CDR2 SQIVND (reference sequence). CDR3 in amino acids: CASSITGAGELFF. CDR3 bases: TGTGCCAGTAGTATTACGGGCGCCGGGGAGCTGTTTTTT.

The chain joins TRBV7-2 to TRBJ2-7; 9 bases are a match to TRBD2. Germline trimming cut 5 bases from V and 0 bases from J; bases unmatched to any gene: 8. The V gene's germline CDR1 is SGHTA and CDR2 FQGNSA. This CDR3 spans 16 amino acids. The CDR3 DNA is TGTGCCAGCAGCCCGCGTTATAGCGGGGGCTCCTACGAGCAGTACTTC. This sequence encodes CASSPRYSGGSYEQYF.

This sequence joins TRBV4-1 and TRBJ2-3; 8 bases line up with TRBD2. V lost 4 bases to trimming and J lost 3 bases; unmatched junction nucleotides: 9. CDR1 and CDR2 (germline): MGHRA, YSYEKL. CDR3 length: 16 residues. CDR3 DNA sequence: TGCGCCAGCAGCCCTACGAGGGGCGGGGGGACAGATACGCAGTATTTT. Translation gives CASSPTRGGGTDTQYF.

V is TRBV11-3 and J is TRBJ2-2, with 8 positions matching TRBD2. The CDR3 spans 17 residues. Trimming removed 4 bases from V and 2 bases from J; junction bases left unmatched: 9. Per the germline V gene, CDR1 is SGHNT and CDR2 is YENEEA. The CDR3 region is CASSSRSGLENTGELFF. In DNA, the CDR3 is TGTGCCAGCAGCTCCCGCTCGGGACTAGAAAACACCGGGGAGCTGTTTTTT.

CDR3 coding DNA: TGTGCCACCGCAGGGGCTAGCGGGGGGTTCAATGAGCAGTTCTTC. The encoded protein is CATAGASGGFNEQFF. This chain connects TRBV10-3 to TRBJ2-1; 11 nucleotides align to TRBD2. V shed 10 bases and J 6 bases; nucleotides not matched to a gene: 11. The length of the CDR3 is 15 residues. Germline V lookup: CDR1 ENHRY, CDR2 SYGVKD.

The CDR3 region has the DNA TGTGCCTGGAGCGCCTCCAGTGGAACCATATATTTT. Protein sequence: CAWSASSGTIYF. The chain carries TRBV30 and TRBJ1-3, with D unclear. CDR3 size: 12 residues. CDR1 is GTSNPN, CDR2 SVGIG, per germline (reference sequence). The V gene lost 3 bases and the J gene lost 10 bases, with 13 bases spanning the gap.